One and the same sample provided the 19 T cell receptor beta chains below, sequenced in a study of molecular identifiers for immune sequencing clone quantification. Via MiXCR, TCRdb re-called the PCR reads, giving one row per CDR3 protein. The sample records hundreds of thousands of distinct CDR3 sequences, about 25% being singletons. Sequenced: naive CD8+ T cells from blood, with Jurkat cell RNA spiked in. Subset denoted: FACS-sorted CD8+CD4-CCR7+CD45RA+ naive T cells. The receptor source for this set is a human donor in good health. Some libraries in this study had Jurkat cell RNA spiked in.

The chain carries TRBV6-2 or TRBV6-3 and TRBJ2-7, with unresolved D. CDR3 length: 12 amino acids. CDR1 is MNHEY, CDR2 SVGEGT, per germline. The ends were cut back, 5 bases at V and 0 bases at J, with 5 bases in the middle. CDR3 loop: CASSTYSYEQYF. The CDR3 coding sequence is TGTGCCAGCAGTACATACTCCTACGAGCAGTACTTC.

This clonotype has a count of ten or more. The chain uses TRBV9 and TRBJ1-1; no clear D. The CDR3 extends over 13 amino acids. Germline CDR1 SGDLS, CDR2 YYNGEE. V was trimmed by 3 bases and J by 1 base, leaving 7 bases between them. In DNA, the CDR3 is TGTGCCAGCAGCGCGGAGAGGAACACTGAAGCTTTCTTT. Its translation: CASSAERNTEAFF.

The sample holds a few counts of this clonotype. The rearrangement joins TRBV14 to TRBJ2-5; D is perhaps TRBD2 (6 bases). Germline lookup yields CDR1 SGHDN and CDR2 FVKESK. V was cut by 2 bases and J by 3 bases, with 16 bases left in between. The CDR3 sequence is 16 residues long. The CDR3 reads CASSQNRGLLKETQYF. The CDR3 DNA reads TGTGCCAGCAGCCAAAACCGCGGACTATTAAAAGAGACCCAGTACTTC.

The chain links TRBV19 to TRBJ1-2; D call uncertain. The germline V and J ends were trimmed by 7 bases and 4 bases, with 13 bases remaining between them. Looked up from germline, CDR1 is LNHDA and CDR2 is SQIVND (reference sequence). The CDR3 consists of 13 residues. CDR3 sequence: CASIQDPTYGYTF. CDR3 DNA sequence: TGTGCCAGTATTCAGGACCCCACCTATGGCTACACCTTC.

In the case of this clonotype: One base away lies a much larger clone, so this may be a sequencing read error. The conserved final phenylalanine or tryptophan is absent from the CDR3, which likely points to a read error. The rearrangement joins TRBV7-8 to TRBJ2-7; the match to TRBD1 covers 7 bases. The CDR3 loop spans 14 amino acids. Germline-derived CDR1 and CDR2 are SGHVS and FQNEAQ. The V gene end was trimmed by 1 base and the J gene end by 4 bases; junction bases not matched to a gene: 4. The CDR3 nucleotides read TGTGCCAGCAGCTTAGGAGGGACAGCTTACGAGCAGTACCTC. Its translation: CASSLGGTAYEQYL.

The gene calls are TRBV7-9 and TRBJ2-2, with D hard to call. There are 14 residues in the CDR3. Germline V lookup: CDR1 SEHNR, CDR2 FQNEAQ (reference sequence). Trimming cost V 3 bases and J 1 base, with 6 bases left between them. The CDR3 nucleotides read TGTGCCAGCAGCTTGCTAAGGAACACCGGGGAGCTGTTTTTT. Protein product: CASSLLRNTGELFF. The entire variable domain, with the rest obtained from reference TRBV7-9 and TRBJ2-2, is as follows: DTGVSQNPRHKITKRGQNVTFRCDPISEHNRLYWYRQTLGQGPEFLTYFQNEAQLEKSRLLSDRFSAERPKGSFSTLEIQRTEQGDSAMYLCASSLLRNTGELFFGEGSRLTVL.

The chain employs TRBV6-5 and TRBJ1-1; weak D call: TRBD1 (6 bases). CDR1 and CDR2 from the germline V gene are MNHEY and SVGAGI. V gave up 2 bases and J gave up 10 bases, with 14 bases separating them. This CDR3 has 13 amino acids. The CDR3 is CASSYQGPSGAFF. CDR3 nucleotides: TGTGCCAGCAGTTACCAGGGGCCCTCCGGAGCTTTCTTT.

This clonotype came up many times. This rearrangement joins TRBV11-2 to TRBJ2-7; TRBD2 matches 9 bases. CDR1 SGHAT and CDR2 FQNNGV come from the germline V gene. The CDR3 is made up of 14 amino acids. Trimming cost V 5 bases and J 6 bases; bases outside gene matches: 8. CDR3 sequence (DNA): TGTGCCAGCAGCCCCTTAGCGGGGGTGGGCGAGCAGTACTTC. Protein sequence: CASSPLAGVGEQYF.

This clonotype turned up a few times. The rearrangement links TRBV6-5 to TRBJ2-4; D ambiguous. With 6 bases removed from V and 8 bases from J, the gap between germline ends came to 14 bases. CDR1 and CDR2 from the germline V gene are MNHEY and SVGAGI. The CDR3 extends over 13 amino acids. CDR3 nucleotides: TGTGCCAGCAGCTCTCTACCAAAAGACATTCAGTACTTC. This encodes CASSSLPKDIQYF.

In this sample, this clonotype turned up a few times. CDR3 in DNA: TGTGCCAGCAGCTCGGACAGGGGGGTAGAGACCCAGTACTTC. This sequence encodes CASSSDRGVETQYF. This chain connects TRBV7-8 to TRBJ2-5, with 10 nucleotides matching TRBD1. The CDR3 contains 14 residues. Germline V gene lookup returns CDR1 SGHVS and CDR2 FQNEAQ. Losses at the gene ends were 4 bases for V and 4 bases for J; bases not matched to a gene: 3.

This clonotype was picked up a small number of times. The chain has TRBV20-1 and TRBJ2-5; 11 nucleotides line up with TRBD2. CDR3 length: 14 amino acids. Germline CDR1 reads DFQATT; CDR2 reads SNEGSKA (reference sequence). V trimming: 5 bases; J trimming: 4 bases; junction bases outside the gene matches: 6. The CDR3 DNA is TGCAGTGCTGGTCTCACTAGCGGGGGAGAGACCCAGTACTTC. Its translation: CSAGLTSGGETQYF.

V is TRBV11-2 and J is TRBJ1-1; D uncertain. CDR1 is SGHAT, CDR2 FQNNGV, per germline. V dropped 4 bases and J dropped 4 bases, with 10 bases sitting between them. This CDR3 is 13 amino acids long. The CDR3 DNA reads as TGTGCCAGCAGCTCCCCGGCGCTCACTGAAGCTTTCTTT. It is translated as CASSSPALTEAFF.

The rearrangement uses TRBV5-6 and TRBJ1-4; tentative D call: TRBD1 (6 bases). CDR3 size: 15 residues. The V gene lost 5 bases and the J gene lost 2 bases, with 13 bases spanning the gap. The germline CDR1 and CDR2 sequences are SGHDT and YYEEEE. CDR3 sequence reads: CASSPGGLTNEKLFF. In DNA, the CDR3 is TGTGCCAGCAGTCCTGGGGGCCTTACTAATGAAAAACTGTTTTTT.

Turning to this clonotype: A much larger clone lies one base from this, so it may be a read error. CDR3 coding DNA: TGTGCCAGCAGCTCCAGGGGGGGCGTTGCTCAAGCTTTCTTT. This gives the protein CASSSRGGVAQAFF. The chain links TRBV13 to TRBJ1-1; 7 bases fit TRBD1. This CDR3 has 14 amino acids. The V gene's germline CDR1 is PRHDT and CDR2 FYEKMQ (reference sequence). V shed 4 bases and J 9 bases; nucleotides not matched to a gene: 11. The variable domain in full, completed from reference TRBV13 and TRBJ1-1, reads AAGVIQSPRHLIKEKRETATLKCYPIPRHDTVYWYQQGPGQDPQFLISFYEKMQSDKGSIPDRFSAQQFSDYHSELNMSSLELGDSALYFCASSSRGGVAQAFFGQGTRLTVV.

This clonotype was counted ten times or more. The chain couples TRBV7-6 to TRBJ2-7; 7 positions agree with TRBD1. From germline, CDR1 is SGHVS and CDR2 FNYEAQ. With 0 bases clipped from V and 0 bases from J, the junction kept 8 bases outside the gene matches. CDR3 length equals 17 residues. CDR3 protein: CASSLAARDSSSYEQYF. In DNA form, the CDR3 reads TGTGCCAGCAGCTTAGCGGCCCGGGACAGTAGCTCCTACGAGCAGTACTTC.

The table lists this clonotype with a count of one. Being one base from a much bigger clone, this may be a read error. The chain uses TRBV30 and TRBJ2-3; D might be TRBD2 (6 bases). Trimming left V 2 bases short and J 5 bases short, with 8 bases between. This CDR3 has 12 residues. The germline V gene encodes CDR1 GTSNPN and CDR2 SVGIG (reference sequence). The CDR3 here is CAWSTGLDTQYF. Written as DNA, the CDR3 is TGTGCCTGGAGTACGGGACTAGATACGCAGTATTTT.

The chain joins TRBV3-1 to TRBJ2-7, with a tentative D call TRBD2 (5 bases). The CDR3 is 14 residues long. Trimming took 2 bases from V and 4 from J, leaving 12 bases between them. Germline assignment: CDR1 LGHDT and CDR2 YNNKEL (reference sequence). DNA of the CDR3: TGTGCCAGCAGCCAATTTGTCTCGGGGTACGAGCAGTACTTC. It is translated as CASSQFVSGYEQYF.

In its sample, this clonotype was seen a few times. V is TRBV4-3 and J is TRBJ2-7; 9 bases agree with TRBD1. The CDR3 spans 16 residues. Germline values: CDR1 LGHNA, CDR2 YSLEER. With 0 bases clipped from V and 8 bases from J, the junction kept 11 bases outside the gene matches. CDR3 loop: CASSQDQGQGYSQQYF. CDR3 bases: TGCGCCAGCAGCCAAGATCAGGGACAGGGATATTCCCAGCAGTACTTC.

This clonotype has at least ten counts. This chain uses TRBV29-1 with TRBJ2-5; either TRBD1 or TRBD2 may supply D (6 bases each). This CDR3 is built from 16 residues. Trimming left V 3 bases short and J 3 bases short, with 20 bases between. Germline assignment: CDR1 SQVTM and CDR2 ANQGSEA. The CDR3 DNA is TGCAGCGTTGAGCCGATCTCGAGGGGGGAGGAAGAGACCCAGTACTTC. Its protein is CSVEPISRGEEETQYF.